Following are 22 T cell receptor beta chains from one sample sequenced in a study of identical twins. TCRdb re-analysed the 5' RACE reads in MiXCR, keeping a single row per CDR3 protein. The sample holds 1.5 million to 2 million distinct CDR3 sequences; around a third are singletons and the top ten take around 0.3%. The specimen was cord blood. These TCRs come from a newborn girl in good health.

In regard to this clonotype: Here the CDR3 omits its conserved ending phenylalanine or tryptophan, so a read error is the likely source. This chain connects TRBV3-1 to TRBJ2-1; perhaps TRBD1 as D (7 bases). The CDR3 spans 15 residues. V gave up 5 bases and J gave up 8 bases, with 19 bases separating them. Germline values: CDR1 LGHDT, CDR2 YNNKEL (reference sequence). CDR3 nucleotide sequence: TGTGCCAGCAGCTTCATCGACAGGGCTAGCGATGAGCAGTTCGTC. Amino acid sequence: CASSFIDRASDEQFV.

The gene calls are TRBV27 and TRBJ1-1; TRBD1 matches at 9 bases. The CDR3 loop spans 12 amino acids. The germline V gene has CDR1 MNHEY and CDR2 SMNVEV (reference sequence). The CDR3, as DNA: TGTGTACAGGGGGCCATGAACACTGAAGCTTTCTTT. It translates to CVQGAMNTEAFF.

Notes on this clonotype: A much larger clone lies one base from this, so it may be a read error. V is TRBV9 and J is TRBJ1-2; D remains unclear. The CDR3 spans 13 residues. Germline assignment: CDR1 SGDLS and CDR2 YYNGEE. Between the trimmed V and J ends, which lost 0 bases and 3 bases, there was a span of 6 bases. CDR3 residues: CASSVVGYYGYTF. The DNA of the CDR3 is TGTGCCAGCAGCGTAGTAGGGTACTATGGCTACACCTTC.

The V call is TRBV5-1, the J call TRBJ2-3; D may be TRBD1 (5 bases). In germline, CDR1 is SGHRS, CDR2 YFSETQ. The length of the CDR3 is 14 residues. Trimming stripped 4 bases from V and 0 bases from J, with 9 bases between. CDR3 region: CASSATASTDTQYF. DNA of the CDR3: TGCGCCAGCAGCGCGACAGCTAGCACAGATACGCAGTATTTT.

The chain links TRBV14 to TRBJ2-7; TRBD1 matches 7 bases. The germline V gene has CDR1 SGHDN and CDR2 FVKESK. CDR3 length: 15 amino acids. V shed 2 bases, J shed 2 bases, and the junction held 6 bases outside the gene matches. In DNA form, the CDR3 reads TGTGCCAGCAGCCAACTTCTAACAGGGGCCTACGAGCAGTACTTC. Residues: CASSQLLTGAYEQYF.

This clonotype was detected only once. The rearrangement uses TRBV3-1 and TRBJ2-2; 7 nucleotides agree with TRBD2. Germline loops: CDR1 LGHDT, CDR2 YNNKEL (reference sequence). CDR3 length: 16 amino acids. Trimming at V came to 4 bases and at J to 3 bases, leaving 8 bases not matched to a gene. The CDR3 loop is CASSPGGLRDTGELFF. The CDR3 region has the DNA TGTGCCAGCAGCCCGGGGGGTCTTCGGGACACCGGGGAGCTGTTTTTT.

This clonotype was counted between two and nine times. This chain connects TRBV20-1 to TRBJ2-3, with D unresolved. Germline loops: CDR1 DFQATT, CDR2 SNEGSKA (reference sequence). V lost 8 bases, J lost 0 bases, and 9 bases lay in between. The CDR3 sequence is 12 residues long. The CDR3 DNA reads TGCAGTAAGACTCGCAGCACAGATACGCAGTATTTT. This sequence encodes CSKTRSTDTQYF.

The genes are TRBV25-1 and TRBJ1-5, with unresolved D. Trimming removed 3 bases from V and 5 bases from J, with 8 bases in between. The CDR3 is made up of 13 amino acids. Germline CDR1 MGHDK, CDR2 SYGVNS. CDR3 region: CASSDSLDQPQHF. CDR3 coding DNA: TGTGCCAGCAGTGACAGTCTGGATCAGCCCCAGCATTTT.

This clonotype was observed a handful of times. The J gene is TRBJ2-1, the V gene TRBV20-1; 10 positions agree with TRBD2. Trimming removed 4 bases from V and 0 bases from J; junction bases left unmatched: 9. Germline CDR1 is DFQATT and CDR2 is SNEGSKA (reference sequence). The CDR3 spans 17 residues. The CDR3: CSATQLAGSSSYNEQFF. CDR3 DNA sequence: TGCAGTGCTACCCAACTAGCGGGGTCTTCCTCCTACAATGAGCAGTTCTTC.

The genes are TRBV27 and TRBJ1-1, with 12 bases lining up with TRBD1. The CDR3 has 20 residues. CDR1 and CDR2 from the germline V gene are MNHEY and SMNVEV (reference sequence). The junction had 17 bases not matched to a gene; V was cut back by 5 bases and J by 1 base. The CDR3 sequence: CASSPPPVVGTGGTNTEAFF. As DNA, the CDR3 is TGTGCCAGCAGTCCACCACCCGTCGTCGGGACAGGGGGCACGAACACTGAAGCTTTCTTT.

The rearrangement joins TRBV11-2 to TRBJ2-2; 8 nucleotides agree with TRBD2. Germline lookup yields CDR1 SGHAT and CDR2 FQNNGV. The CDR3 runs 17 residues. V trimming: 4 bases; J trimming: 5 bases; junction bases outside the gene matches: 12. The CDR3 reads CASSSVQRGKETGELFF. CDR3 bases: TGTGCCAGCAGCTCCGTTCAGCGGGGGAAGGAAACCGGGGAGCTGTTTTTT.

The CDR3 sequence: CASSQWGTGNEQFF. Written as DNA, the CDR3 is TGTGCCAGCAGCCAATGGGGAACTGGAAATGAGCAGTTCTTC. The genes are TRBV3-1 and TRBJ2-1; D remains unclear. V lost 2 bases to trimming and J lost 7 bases, with 12 bases between them. The CDR3 loop spans 14 amino acids. From germline, CDR1 is LGHDT and CDR2 YNNKEL (reference sequence).

This clonotype has only a few counts. This chain links TRBV20-1 with TRBJ2-7; D possibly corresponds to TRBD2 (5 bases). The germline V gene encodes CDR1 DFQATT and CDR2 SNEGSKA (reference sequence). This CDR3 is 14 amino acids long. Trimming removed 0 bases from V and 4 bases from J, with 13 bases in between. In DNA, the CDR3 is TGCAGTGCTAGAGATCGTCTAGCCCCATACGAGCAGTACTTC. Translation: CSARDRLAPYEQYF.

This clonotype was observed a few times. The rearrangement uses TRBV5-8 and TRBJ2-3; TRBD2 aligns across 10 bases. Germline V gives CDR1 SGHTS, CDR2 YDEGEE. V lost 2 bases to trimming and J lost 4 bases; unmatched junction nucleotides: 7. This CDR3 is built from 16 residues. The chain's CDR3 is CASSFSSSGSADTQYF. The CDR3 DNA sequence: TGTGCCAGCAGCTTCAGCTCTAGCGGGAGCGCAGATACGCAGTATTTT.

The chain links TRBV10-3 to TRBJ1-1; D gene uncertain. CDR1 and CDR2 from the germline V gene are ENHRY and SYGVKD. V lost 8 bases and J lost 6, with 16 bases in between. The CDR3 is 13 amino acids. CDR3 in amino acids: CAIGRAEMSEAFF. In DNA, the CDR3 is TGTGCCATCGGGAGGGCGGAAATGTCTGAAGCTTTCTTT.

This clonotype has only a few counts. V gene TRBV29-1 combines with J gene TRBJ2-1; TRBD2 matches 9 bases. Germline V gives CDR1 SQVTM, CDR2 ANQGSEA. The CDR3 is 13 residues long. J gave up 2 bases and V 7 bases, and 3 bases lay outside the gene matches. The CDR3 is CSGRGGAYNEQFF. DNA for the CDR3: TGCAGCGGCCGCGGGGGGGCCTACAATGAGCAGTTCTTC.

V usage is TRBV24-1 and J usage is TRBJ2-3, with D perhaps TRBD2 (6 bases). The ends were cut back, 3 bases at V and 4 bases at J, with 13 bases in the middle. The germline V gene has CDR1 KGHDR and CDR2 SFDVKD. This CDR3 spans 15 amino acids. The CDR3: CATSDPRLGPDTQYF. The CDR3 DNA sequence: TGTGCCACCAGTGATCCCAGACTAGGGCCAGATACGCAGTATTTT.

This clonotype was observed a few times. This chain connects TRBV5-1 to TRBJ1-4; D remains unclear. Germline-derived CDR1 and CDR2 are SGHRS and YFSETQ. The CDR3 is 17 amino acids. The V end lost 0 bases, the J end lost 2 bases, and 14 bases lay between the germline ends. In DNA, the CDR3 is TGCGCCAGCAGCTTGGGTATTAATGTTGTTACTAATGAAAAACTGTTTTTT. This encodes CASSLGINVVTNEKLFF.

Note on this clonotype: Relative to the germline gene, one junction end is altered; a read error may explain this. This chain joins TRBV12-5 and TRBJ1-1, with no clear D. The CDR3 consists of 13 residues. The germline V gene encodes CDR1 LGHNT and CDR2 FRNRAP. The CDR3 here is CASDLGANTEAFF. CDR3 nucleotides: TGTGCTAGTGATTTGGGCGCGAACACTGAAGCTTTCTTT.

On this clonotype itself: With a much larger clone just one base away, this may be a read error. The chain recombines TRBV25-1 with TRBJ1-2; D remains ambiguous. The CDR3 sequence is 13 residues long. V lost 4 bases and J lost 3, with 9 bases in between. CDR1 is MGHDK and CDR2 is SYGVNS in the germline V gene. The CDR3 spells CASSGYAYYGYTF. In DNA, the CDR3 is TGTGCCAGCAGTGGATATGCGTACTATGGCTACACCTTC.

The chain carries TRBV10-3 and TRBJ1-5, with 8 bases lining up with TRBD1. The CDR3 covers 14 residues. The V gene's germline CDR1 is ENHRY and CDR2 SYGVKD. V shed 5 bases and J 4 bases; nucleotides not matched to a gene: 4. The CDR3 sequence is CAISQDRENQPQHF. The CDR3 nucleotides read TGTGCCATCAGTCAGGACAGGGAAAATCAGCCCCAGCATTTT.

There are a few counts of this clonotype. The V call is TRBV11-2, the J call TRBJ2-4, with 9 bases aligning to TRBD2. The germline V gene encodes CDR1 SGHAT and CDR2 FQNNGV. Unmatched junction bases numbered 5, after V lost 6 bases and J lost 5 bases. The CDR3 length is 14 residues. The CDR3 protein is CASRELAGQNIQYF. CDR3 DNA: TGTGCCAGCAGAGAACTAGCGGGCCAAAACATTCAGTACTTC.